This T cell receptor (beta chain) was sequenced during a study of Graves' ophthalmopathy and Graves' hyperthyroidism. Study results and caveats: Using 13 signatures, a model distinguished ophthalmopathy from stable hyperthyroidism, reaching roughly 90% sensitivity and over 65% specificity. The majority of expanded thyroid clonotypes above 0.001 frequency also occurred in blood.

Transcripts of RNA were the source for amplifying TCR beta CDR3 regions. The library came from an HTBI-primed first-round RT-PCR and a second-round multiplex PCR. TCRdb fed the multiplex PCR reads into MiXCR, producing one record per CDR3 protein. The sample shows about 550,000 distinct CDR3 sequences, just under 40% of them seen only once. The CDR3 runs to 14 residues. Between the trimmed V and J ends, which lost 6 bases and 1 base, there was a span of 12 bases. CDR1 MNHEY and CDR2 SVGAGI come from the germline V gene. Excluded were patients with other autoimmune diseases, uncontrolled infections, pregnancy or lactation. The authors diagnosed from clinical symptoms, serum thyroxine, TRAb, thyroid ultrasound and orbital computed tomography. This clonotype was recorded at least ten times. The antigen remains undetermined.

The origin of this receptor is an adult man with Graves' hyperthyroidism. This chain connects TRBV6-5 to TRBJ2-5; either TRBD1 or TRBD2 may fit D (5 bases each). The sequenced sample was peripheral blood or thyroid tissue (not recorded which). The DNA for the CDR3 is TGTGCCAGCAGCCCACCGGGACGCCAAGAGACCCAGTACTTC. It encodes CASSPPGRQETQYF.